The clone carrying this TCR beta chain came up once. Antigen: not known. These data are taken from a study of shared clonotypes between healthy human individuals. Study context: Plates per donor: three CD4 naive, three CD4 memory, two CD8 naive, one CD8 memory.

The study's findings and limits: Estimated richness was generally greater in naive than memory subsets. Clonotype sharing across donors was expected to vary with sequencing depth.

The authors distributed each subset's genomic DNA evenly over several immunoSEQ plates. TCRdb's copy holds only in-frame clones and misses some; the assay was immunoSEQ multiplex PCR. The profile shows roughly 1 million clones, approximately 80% of them singletons. The sequenced material came from memory CD4+ T cells from PBMCs. Subset of the sample: CD45RA-negative fraction. The receptor was isolated from a young man in good health. Some clones in this sample may be carry-over from other donors' samples.

CDR3 sequence (DNA): TGTGCCAGACCGGGACTTAACACCGGGGAGCTGTTTTTT. Protein: CARPGLNTGELFF. The chain links TRBV27 to TRBJ2-2, with D perhaps TRBD2 (6 bases). The CDR3 is 13 residues long. Trimming cost V 9 bases and J 2 bases, with 10 bases left between them. Germline V lookup: CDR1 MNHEY, CDR2 SMNVEV (reference sequence).